Each of the 17 T cell receptor beta chains below was sequenced from the same sample in a study of T cells after yellow fever vaccination. From the 5' RACE reads, TCRdb called clonotypes with MiXCR, one entry per CDR3 protein. The profile shows about 550,000 distinct CDR3 sequences, 15% to 20% of them singletons. This material consisted of PBMCs, taken 15 days after the yellow fever booster vaccination. Every receptor here comes from a man aged 25-45 years who received the YFV17D yellow fever vaccine.

The CDR3 sequence is CASSQDKQLRSSYEQYF. The DNA for the CDR3 is TGCGCCAGCAGCCAAGATAAGCAGCTACGAAGCTCCTACGAGCAGTACTTC. The chain links TRBV4-3 to TRBJ2-7; no clear D. Germline CDR1 reads LGHNA; CDR2 reads YSLEER. This CDR3 is built from 17 residues. V gave up 0 bases and J gave up 0 bases, with 15 bases separating them.

This clonotype was found a few times. The junction does not match germline at one end; this may be a read error. This rearrangement joins TRBV20-1 to TRBJ2-5; TRBD2 aligns across 14 bases. From germline, CDR1 is DFQATT and CDR2 SNEGSKA (reference sequence). CDR3 size: 17 residues. This CDR3 is CSARDLVRPGLAGEHGF. The CDR3 bases are TGCAGTGCTAGAGATTTAGTACGGCCGGGACTAGCGGGGGAACACGGCTTC.

This clonotype was seen more than once but under ten times. The chain links TRBV18 to TRBJ2-7; the match to TRBD1 covers 7 bases. Trimming cost V 6 bases and J 0 bases; bases outside gene matches: 11. The CDR3 is made up of 16 amino acids. The germline CDR1 and CDR2 sequences are KGHSH and LQKENI. CDR3 sequence: CASSHGQVVSSYEQYF. Written as DNA, the CDR3 is TGTGCCAGCTCTCACGGACAGGTGGTAAGCTCCTACGAGCAGTACTTC. Variable domain in full (rest from reference TRBV18 and TRBJ2-7): NAGVMQNPRHLVRRRGQEARLRCSPMKGHSHVYWYRQLPEEGLKFMVYLQKENIIDESGMPKERFSAEFPKEGPSILRIQQVVRGDSAAYFCASSHGQVVSSYEQYFGPGTRLTVT.

This clonotype showed up just a few times. This chain links TRBV9 with TRBJ2-1; D is possibly TRBD2 (5 bases). Trimming removed 4 bases at V and 4 bases at J, with 9 bases between. The CDR3 is made up of 13 amino acids. Germline loops: CDR1 SGDLS, CDR2 YYNGEE. The CDR3 loop reads CASSRSGYNEQFF. CDR3 in DNA: TGTGCCAGCAGCCGAAGCGGTTACAATGAGCAGTTCTTC. Full variable domain (missing parts from reference TRBV9 and TRBJ2-1): DSGVTQTPKHLITATGQRVTLRCSPRSGDLSVYWYQQSLDQGLQFLIQYYNGEERAKGNILERFSAQQFPDLHSELNLSSLELGDSALYFCASSRSGYNEQFFGPGTRLTVL.

The chain recombines TRBV27 with TRBJ2-1; D is perhaps TRBD2 (6 bases). The CDR3 has 14 residues. CDR1 is MNHEY and CDR2 is SMNVEV in the germline V gene (reference sequence). The ends were cut back, 1 base at V and 4 bases at J, with 8 bases in the middle. DNA of the CDR3: TGTGCCAGCAGTTTATACAGCGGGTACAATGAGCAGTTCTTC. Its translation: CASSLYSGYNEQFF.

The chain carries TRBV20-1 and TRBJ2-5; 10 nucleotides line up with TRBD2. Germline CDR1 reads DFQATT; CDR2 reads SNEGSKA (reference sequence). Trimming removed 0 bases from V and 1 base from J; junction bases left unmatched: 11. The CDR3 has 18 amino acids. The CDR3 region has the DNA TGCAGTGCTAGAGATCCAGCGGGAGGGGGGCGGTCCCAAGAGACCCAGTACTTC. It codes for CSARDPAGGGRSQETQYF.

A few counts support this clonotype. The chain is built from TRBV29-1 and TRBJ2-3; no clear D. Germline V gene data show CDR1 as SQVTM and CDR2 as ANQGSEA. Between the trimmed V and J ends, which lost 7 bases and 6 bases, there was a span of 11 bases. The CDR3 runs to 11 residues. CDR3 in amino acids: CSDLIGDTQYF. The CDR3 coding sequence is TGCAGCGATTTAATCGGGGATACGCAGTATTTT.

This chain joins TRBV29-1 and TRBJ1-4, with D possibly matching TRBD1 (5 bases). CDR1 is SQVTM and CDR2 is ANQGSEA in the germline V gene. This CDR3 has 15 amino acids. V was pared by 4 bases and J by 7 bases, with 19 bases between. CDR3: CSVVVYYGGPEKLFF. CDR3 DNA: TGCAGCGTTGTTGTCTATTACGGGGGTCCTGAAAAACTGTTTTTT.

In this sample, this clonotype turned up a few times. The chain employs TRBV7-2 and TRBJ2-5, with 11 bases fitting TRBD2. The ends lost 2 bases at V and 4 bases at J; junction bases unmatched: 3. This CDR3 is 15 amino acids long. Germline-derived CDR1 and CDR2 are SGHTA and FQGNSA. CDR3 sequence: CASSLTSGSLETQYF. The CDR3 coding sequence is TGTGCCAGCAGCTTAACTAGCGGGAGCCTAGAGACCCAGTACTTC.

This clonotype was seen more than once but under ten times. V usage is TRBV28 and J usage is TRBJ2-1; 8 bases map to TRBD2. The CDR3 sequence is 17 residues long. V trimming: 3 bases; J trimming: 7 bases; junction bases outside the gene matches: 14. Germline-derived CDR1 and CDR2 are MDHEN and SYDVKM. DNA of the CDR3: TGTGCCAGCAGTTTGGCGGGCGTGGCGGGAGGCCGGAATGAGCAGTTCTTC. Its protein is CASSLAGVAGGRNEQFF.

Only a few counts were recorded for this clonotype. V and J are TRBV19 and TRBJ1-4, with D possibly being TRBD1 (6 bases). V lost 10 bases and J 7 bases, leaving 13 bases between the germline ends. CDR1 LNHDA and CDR2 SQIVND come from the germline V gene (reference sequence). The CDR3 covers 12 residues. CDR3 sequence reads: CATREGGEKLFF. Written as DNA, the CDR3 is TGTGCCACGAGGGAGGGGGGTGAAAAACTGTTTTTT.

The chain carries TRBV10-2 and TRBJ2-5; D is ambiguous. The V gene's germline CDR1 is WSHSY and CDR2 SAAADI. The CDR3 has 11 residues. Trimming took off 6 bases at V and 9 bases at J, with 11 bases between the two ends. CDR3 bases: TGCGCCAGCAGGGACGCCTGGGCCCAGTACTTC. It codes for CASRDAWAQYF.

CDR3 region: CSASILSEPQHF. CDR3 coding DNA: TGCAGTGCTAGTATCCTCTCGGAGCCCCAGCATTTT. J is TRBJ1-5 and V is TRBV20-1; D is unresolved. The CDR3 has 12 amino acids. Germline V gene lookup returns CDR1 DFQATT and CDR2 SNEGSKA (reference sequence). V was cut by 3 bases and J by 8 bases, with 11 bases left in between.

This chain connects TRBV14 to TRBJ2-3, with a possible D match to TRBD1 (6 bases). Per germline, CDR1 SGHDN and CDR2 FVKESK. V gave up 0 bases and J gave up 5 bases, with 18 bases separating them. The CDR3 extends over 17 amino acids. The CDR3 coding sequence is TGTGCCAGCAGCCAAGACAGGGGATACCCGTCGAGAGATACGCAGTATTTT. As protein: CASSQDRGYPSRDTQYF.

The J gene is TRBJ1-6, the V gene TRBV20-1; D remains unclear. V gave up 3 bases and J gave up 6 bases, with 6 bases separating them. Germline-derived CDR1 and CDR2 are DFQATT and SNEGSKA (reference sequence). CDR3 size: 12 residues. The CDR3 sequence: CSARAINSPLHF. The CDR3 region has the DNA TGCAGTGCTAGGGCGATTAATTCACCCCTCCACTTT.

At least ten counts were recorded for this clonotype. The rearrangement uses TRBV6-5 and TRBJ2-2; D gene unclear. This CDR3 region has 13 residues. V lost 6 bases and J lost 2, with 7 bases in between. Germline CDR1 MNHEY, CDR2 SVGAGI. CDR3 nucleotide sequence: TGTGCCAGCAGCCCCGTAAACACCGGGGAGCTGTTTTTT. Its protein is CASSPVNTGELFF.

The chain links TRBV11-2 to TRBJ1-5; tentative D call: TRBD1 (6 bases). Germline-derived CDR1 and CDR2 are SGHAT and FQNNGV. This CDR3 is 15 amino acids long. Trimming pared 1 base from V and 2 bases from J, leaving 9 bases between. CDR3 sequence: CASSLGRTGNQPQHF. CDR3 sequence (DNA): TGTGCCAGCAGCTTAGGCCGGACAGGCAATCAGCCCCAGCATTTT.